This TCR beta chain is from a study of shared clonotypes between healthy human individuals. General study findings and limits: Memory subsets generally showed lower estimated richness than naive subsets.

Assay execution proceeded at the deep level. An approximately 210 ng quantity of DNA, roughly 30,000 T cell genomes, went into the sorted-subset replicate PCRs. The assay was immunoSEQ multiplex PCR, and TCRdb's table has in-frame clones only and misses some. The repertoire has about 120,000 clones, 68% of them found once; the top ten carry roughly 24%. To note about this clone: The target antigen is unknown.

The receptor comes from a woman in her thirties in good health. Material for sequencing was memory CD8+ T cells sorted from blood. The subset is: CD45RO+ cells pooled with CCR7-negative TemRA cells.

CDR3 sequence: CASSYPSPEYEQYF. As DNA, the CDR3 is TGTGCCAGCAGTTACCCTTCCCCGGAGTACGAGCAGTACTTC. The chain combines TRBV6-6 with TRBJ2-7; D remains unclear. The germline V and J ends were trimmed by 2 bases and 4 bases, with 12 bases remaining between them. In germline, CDR1 is MNHNY, CDR2 SVGAGI (reference sequence). There are 14 residues in the CDR3.